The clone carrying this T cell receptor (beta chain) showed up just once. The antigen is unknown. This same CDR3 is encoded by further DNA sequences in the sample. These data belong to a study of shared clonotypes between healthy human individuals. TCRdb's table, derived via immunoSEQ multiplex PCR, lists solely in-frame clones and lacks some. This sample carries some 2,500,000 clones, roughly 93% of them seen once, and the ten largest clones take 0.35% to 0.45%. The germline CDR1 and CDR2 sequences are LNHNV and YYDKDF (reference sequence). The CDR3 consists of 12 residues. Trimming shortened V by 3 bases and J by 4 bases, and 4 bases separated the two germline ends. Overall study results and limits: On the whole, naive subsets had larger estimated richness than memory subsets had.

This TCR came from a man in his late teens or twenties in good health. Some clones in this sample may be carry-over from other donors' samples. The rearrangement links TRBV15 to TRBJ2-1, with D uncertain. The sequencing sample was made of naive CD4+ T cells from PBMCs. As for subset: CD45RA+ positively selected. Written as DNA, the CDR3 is TGTGCCACCAGCAGGGCATACAATGAGCAGTTCTTC. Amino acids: CATSRAYNEQFF.